These 2 T cell receptor beta chains were all obtained from the same sample, sequenced in a study of CD8+ T cells in alopecia areata. Isolated RNA was reverse transcribed into cDNA used as the sequencing template. Clones were sequenced by immunoSEQ multiplex PCR, and TCRdb holds only the in-frame ones, with some missing. Here the sample spans more than 90,000 clones, roughly 68% being singletons. Material: CD4+ T cells sorted from blood. These receptors all come from a human donor in good health.

CDR3 loop: CASSLGASGPDTQYF. The CDR3 region has the DNA TGCGCCAGCAGCTTGGGAGCTAGCGGGCCAGATACGCAGTATTTT. The genes are TRBV5-1 and TRBJ2-3; 8 bases are shared with TRBD2. The CDR3 sequence is 15 residues long. V shed 0 bases and J 4 bases; nucleotides not matched to a gene: 4. Looked up from germline, CDR1 is SGHRS and CDR2 is YFSETQ.

The chain couples TRBV6-6 to TRBJ2-3; 9 nucleotides align to TRBD2. The CDR3 is made up of 16 amino acids. The trim removed 0 bases at V and 5 bases at J, leaving 6 bases unmatched. Germline CDR1 is MNHNY and CDR2 is SVGAGI (reference sequence). CDR3: CASSYSGRGGKDTQYF. The CDR3 region has the DNA TGTGCCAGCAGTTACTCTGGGCGGGGGGGGAAAGATACGCAGTATTTT.